What follows are 3 T cell receptor beta chains derived from one specimen sequenced in a study of PD-1 blockade in classical Hodgkin lymphoma. Every patient had relapsed following autologous stem cell transplantation, and cohorts differed in brentuximab vedotin exposure. Clones were read by immunoSEQ multiplex PCR, and TCRdb kept only the in-frame ones, dropping some. There are approximately 58,000 clones in the sample; 85% to 95% occur only once, and roughly 10% lies in the top ten. This material consisted of peripheral blood mononuclear cells (PBMCs), taken before the second cycle of nivolumab. The receptors here all came from a human donor with classical Hodgkin lymphoma.

The chain uses TRBV23-1 and TRBJ2-5; 10 bases fit TRBD1. TRBV23-1 is annotated as an ORF whose role is uncertain. V shed 4 bases and J 3 bases; nucleotides not matched to a gene: 5. This CDR3 has 15 residues. CDR3 loop: CASSPWDRGEETQYF. CDR3 DNA: TGCGCCAGCAGTCCCTGGGACAGGGGAGAAGAGACCCAGTACTTC.

The J gene is TRBJ2-5, the V gene TRBV11-1, with TRBD2 matching over 12 bases. CDR1 is SGHAT, CDR2 FQDESV, per germline (reference sequence). V was pared by 5 bases and J by 5 bases, with 9 bases of the junction left unmatched. The CDR3 has 16 residues. The CDR3 coding sequence is TGTGCCAGCAGCCATCCTCTAGCGGGGGGGCCTGAGACCCAGTACTTC. Its translation: CASSHPLAGGPETQYF.

This chain uses TRBV7-9 with TRBJ1-1; 9 nucleotides agree with TRBD1. The V segment lost 5 bases and the J segment 5 bases; nucleotides outside the gene matches: 9. This CDR3 contains 15 residues. Germline V gives CDR1 SEHNR, CDR2 FQNEAQ (reference sequence). The CDR3 DNA reads TGTGCCAGCAGCCAAAGAACACAGGGGGCGACTGAAGCTTTCTTT. It specifies CASSQRTQGATEAFF.